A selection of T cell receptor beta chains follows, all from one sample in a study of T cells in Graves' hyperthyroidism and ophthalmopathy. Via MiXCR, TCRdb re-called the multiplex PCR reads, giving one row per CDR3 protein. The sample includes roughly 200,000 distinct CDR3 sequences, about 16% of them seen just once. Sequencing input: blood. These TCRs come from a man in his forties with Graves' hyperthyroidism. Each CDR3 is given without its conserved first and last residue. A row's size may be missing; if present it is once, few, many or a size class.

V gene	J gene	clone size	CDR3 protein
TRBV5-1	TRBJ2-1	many	ASSWRGGEDEQF
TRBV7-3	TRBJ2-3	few	ASARLAGGATDTQY
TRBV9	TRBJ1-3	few	ASSETPASGNTIY
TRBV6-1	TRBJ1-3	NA	ASSDRTGRFSGNTIY
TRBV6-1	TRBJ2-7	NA	AGLRDRFYEQY
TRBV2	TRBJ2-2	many	ASSEAGQNTGELF
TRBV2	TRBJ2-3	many	ASKGGSTDTQY
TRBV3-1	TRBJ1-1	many	ASSQDLSNTEAF
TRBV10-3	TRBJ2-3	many	AISGGQGAGDTQY
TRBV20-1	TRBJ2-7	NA	SASTGTGSLFYEQY
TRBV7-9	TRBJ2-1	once	ASSLPEGAVYNEQF
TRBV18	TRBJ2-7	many	ASSPQGLREQY
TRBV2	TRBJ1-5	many	ASTEVAGIVAQPQH
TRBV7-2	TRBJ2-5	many	ASSSAPRETQY
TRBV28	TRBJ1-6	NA	ASSLIRGPNSPLH
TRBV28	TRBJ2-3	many	ASSLRGATDTQY
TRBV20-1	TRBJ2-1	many	SARILSSYNEQF
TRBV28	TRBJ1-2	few	ASSLRGFGYT
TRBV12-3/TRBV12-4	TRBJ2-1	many	ASRSGTRSYNEQF
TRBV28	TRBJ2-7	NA	ASSFPAGSSYEQY
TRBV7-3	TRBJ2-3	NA	ASTEGGGQDTQY